Here is one T cell receptor beta chain with its context. PBMCs were isolated by Ficoll-Paque density gradient centrifugation, using around 10 ml of fresh peripheral blood as the starting material. This entry comes from a study of Graves' ophthalmopathy and Graves' hyperthyroidism. J lost 4 bases, V lost 5 bases, and 7 bases had no gene match. This CDR3 is built from 15 residues. Amplified TCR beta CDR3 regions were obtained using RNA transcripts as template. First-round RT-PCR relied on HTBI primers, and a second-round multiplex PCR came next. TCRdb fed the multiplex PCR reads into MiXCR, producing one record per CDR3 protein. The table has hundreds of thousands of distinct CDR3 sequences, about a fifth seen once.

The receptor was derived from a woman aged 18 to 35 with stable Graves' hyperthyroidism. Some clones in this sample may be carry-over from other donors' samples. V gene TRBV12-3 or TRBV12-4 combines with J gene TRBJ2-5, with TRBD1 identical over 10 bases. The sequenced sample was peripheral blood. The CDR3 reads CASSPGTGVGETQYF. The CDR3 DNA is TGTGCCAGCAGTCCCGGGACAGGGGTGGGAGAGACCCAGTACTTC.